This T cell receptor beta chain came from a study of cytomegalovirus exposure and HLA in healthy donors. Study-level results: An analysis was carried out later, and it reportedly showed fewer N-insertions in an Asian-associated ancestry cluster than the roughly 700-donor mean. Exclusion applied to some V segments, including TRBV6-2 and TRBV6-3, as they were indistinguishable. TCR association rates varied by HLA locus in a later analysis, with DRB1 highest and HLA-C lowest.

CDR1 is LNHDA and CDR2 is SQIVND in the germline V gene (reference sequence). J gave up 0 bases and V 5 bases, and 5 bases lay outside the gene matches. The CDR3 runs to 15 residues. To note about this clone: Its matching antigen is unknown.

PCR was performed using 60 Vbeta and 13 Jbeta primers. The method was immunoSEQ multiplex PCR; TCRdb's version includes in-frame clones alone and lacks a portion of them. The sample gives 170,000 or so clones, more than 80% of which show up once; about 0.7% is in the top ten. This TCR came from a boy aged 5-17 years in good health and CMV-seronegative. Sequencing was performed on PBMCs. The chain couples TRBV19 to TRBJ1-1; the match to TRBD1 covers 8 bases. Here the CDR3 DNA reads TGTGCCAGTAGTCGGACAGGGATTATGAACACTGAAGCTTTCTTT. This gives the protein CASSRTGIMNTEAFF. The complete variable domain, with remaining parts taken from reference TRBV19 and TRBJ1-1, reads DGGITQSPKYLFRKEGQNVTLSCEQNLNHDAMYWYRQDPGQGLRLIYYSQIVNDFQKGDIAEGYSVSREKKESFPLTVTSAQKNPTAFYLCASSRTGIMNTEAFFGQGTRLTVV.